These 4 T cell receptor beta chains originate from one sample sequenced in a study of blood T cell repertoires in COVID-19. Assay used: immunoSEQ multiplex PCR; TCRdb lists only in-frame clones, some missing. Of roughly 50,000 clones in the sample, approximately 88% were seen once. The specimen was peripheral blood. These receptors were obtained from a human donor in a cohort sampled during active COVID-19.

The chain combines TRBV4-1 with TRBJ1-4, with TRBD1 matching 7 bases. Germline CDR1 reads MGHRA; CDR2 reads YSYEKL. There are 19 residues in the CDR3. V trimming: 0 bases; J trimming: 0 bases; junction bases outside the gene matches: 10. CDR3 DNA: TGCGCCAGCAGCCAAGAAAGGGGGCAGGGTAGAGCAACTAATGAAAAACTGTTTTTT. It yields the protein CASSQERGQGRATNEKLFF.

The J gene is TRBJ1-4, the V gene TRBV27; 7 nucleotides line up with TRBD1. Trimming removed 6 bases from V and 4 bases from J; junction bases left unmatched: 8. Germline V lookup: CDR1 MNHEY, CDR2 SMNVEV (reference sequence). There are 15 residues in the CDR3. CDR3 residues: CASRSDRAFNEKLFF. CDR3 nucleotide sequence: TGTGCCAGCAGATCCGACAGGGCCTTTAATGAAAAACTGTTTTTT.

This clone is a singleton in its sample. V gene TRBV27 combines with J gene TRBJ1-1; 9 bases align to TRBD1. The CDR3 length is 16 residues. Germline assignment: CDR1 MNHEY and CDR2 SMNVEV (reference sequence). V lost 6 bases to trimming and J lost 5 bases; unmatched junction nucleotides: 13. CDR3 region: CASSPYRDRVRTEAFF. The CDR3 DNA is TGTGCCAGCAGCCCATATAGGGACAGGGTAAGGACTGAAGCTTTCTTT.

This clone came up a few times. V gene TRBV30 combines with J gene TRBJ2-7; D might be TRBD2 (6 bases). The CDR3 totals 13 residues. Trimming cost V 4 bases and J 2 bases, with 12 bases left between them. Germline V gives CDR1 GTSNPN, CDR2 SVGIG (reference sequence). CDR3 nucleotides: TGTGCCTGGACCCGGGACTTCCCCTACGAGCAGTACTTC. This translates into CAWTRDFPYEQYF.